The 16 T cell receptor beta chains below come from one sample, sequenced in a study of cytomegalovirus exposure and HLA in healthy donors. Here immunoSEQ multiplex PCR was the method, and the copy in TCRdb shows in-frame clones only, minus some. In the table there are hundreds of thousands of clones, less than 90% of which are singletons. The sequenced sample consisted of PBMCs. These receptors were obtained from a man in his late teens or twenties in good health and CMV-seropositive.

V usage is TRBV19 and J usage is TRBJ2-7, with 14 bases fitting TRBD2. The CDR3 totals 14 residues. The trim removed 9 bases at V and 4 bases at J, leaving 5 bases unmatched. CDR1 is LNHDA and CDR2 is SQIVND in the germline V gene (reference sequence). CDR3 sequence reads: CASRLAGGPYEQYF. The CDR3 bases are TGTGCCAGCAGACTAGCGGGAGGGCCGTACGAGCAGTACTTC.

The V and J genes are TRBV29-1 and TRBJ1-2; no firm D call. V was clipped by 6 bases and J by 5 bases, with 16 bases between them. The germline V gene has CDR1 SQVTM and CDR2 ANQGSEA. The CDR3 covers 13 residues. The CDR3 loop is CSVFGGLTYGYTF. The CDR3 bases are TGCAGCGTCTTTGGTGGGTTGACGTATGGCTACACCTTC.

The chain employs TRBV7-8 and TRBJ2-2; D is undetermined. This CDR3 contains 13 residues. The germline gives CDR1 SGHVS, CDR2 FQNEAQ. Trimming cost V 5 bases and J 9 bases, with 13 bases left between them. In nucleotides, the CDR3 is TGTGCCAGCAGCCCCCGACAACCGAGGGAGCTGTTTTTT. This sequence encodes CASSPRQPRELFF. Filled out from reference TRBV7-8 and TRBJ2-2, the complete variable domain reads GAGVSQSPRYKVAKRGQDVALRCDPISGHVSLFWYQQALGQGPEFLTYFQNEAQLDKSGLPSDRFFAERPEGSVSTLKIQRTQQEDSAVYLCASSPRQPRELFFGEGSRLTVL.

V usage is TRBV20-1 and J usage is TRBJ1-1; D unresolved. Per germline, CDR1 DFQATT and CDR2 SNEGSKA (reference sequence). Trimming left V 6 bases short and J 0 bases short, with 5 bases between. This CDR3 region has 11 residues. DNA of the CDR3: TGCAGTGCGAACATGAACACTGAAGCTTTCTTT. It specifies CSANMNTEAFF.

J is TRBJ2-7 and V is TRBV5-1, with D perhaps TRBD1 or TRBD2 (6 bases each). Germline V gene data show CDR1 as SGHRS and CDR2 as YFSETQ. The length of the CDR3 is 14 residues. The V end lost 3 bases, the J end lost 1 base, and 11 bases lay between the germline ends. CDR3 sequence (DNA): TGCGCCAGCAGCTGGGGGGCGGAATCCTACGAGCAGTACTTC. It translates to CASSWGAESYEQYF.

The chain couples TRBV15 to TRBJ1-2; no definite D call. The V gene's germline CDR1 is LNHNV and CDR2 YYDKDF (reference sequence). The CDR3 is 18 residues long. V was shortened by 0 bases and J by 8 bases, with 25 bases between the two germline ends. The CDR3 nucleotides are TGTGCCACCAGCAGAGATGAAGGGCCAGCTTATTTACTGGGGGGCTACACCTTC. Translation: CATSRDEGPAYLLGGYTF.

Only one count was recorded for this clone. This rearrangement joins TRBV2 to TRBJ2-6; D gene uncertain. CDR1 and CDR2 (germline): SNHLY, FYNNEI. This CDR3 contains 15 residues. V was trimmed by 4 bases and J by 1 base, leaving 8 bases between them. The CDR3 nucleotides read TGTGCCAGCAGTGCGTCCGGGTCTGGGGCCAACGTCCTGACTTTC. Translating it yields CASSASGSGANVLTF.

This clone was seen more than once but under ten times. This sequence joins TRBV2 and TRBJ2-7, with D perhaps being TRBD1 or TRBD2 (5 bases each). The CDR3 consists of 15 residues. Germline V gives CDR1 SNHLY, CDR2 FYNNEI. Trimming removed 0 bases from V and 3 bases from J, with 12 bases in between. The CDR3 DNA reads as TGTGCCAGCAGTGAAGCGGGGGACGGATACTACGAGCAGTACTTC. Its protein is CASSEAGDGYYEQYF.

The CDR3 DNA is TGCGCCAGCAGCTTGGATTATGGGGCAGATACGCAGTATTTT. Protein product: CASSLDYGADTQYF. This chain links TRBV5-1 with TRBJ2-3; D is undetermined. The CDR3 totals 14 residues. CDR1 and CDR2 (germline): SGHRS, YFSETQ. Trimming took off 0 bases at V and 4 bases at J, with 9 bases between the two ends. The variable domain in full, with the rest retrieved from reference TRBV5-1 and TRBJ2-3, is KAGVTQTPRYLIKTRGQQVTLSCSPISGHRSVSWYQQTPGQGLQFLFEYFSETQRNKGNFPGRFSGRQFSNSRSEMNVSTLELGDSALYLCASSLDYGADTQYFGPGTRLTVL.

This clone was seen a handful of times. V usage is TRBV19 and J usage is TRBJ2-1, with TRBD2 matching over 7 bases. CDR1 LNHDA and CDR2 SQIVND come from the germline V gene (reference sequence). This CDR3 is 16 amino acids long. The J segment lost 1 base and the V segment lost 6 bases, leaving 9 bases of the junction unmatched. This chain's CDR3 is CASRLTGGSSYNEQFF. Written as DNA, the CDR3 is TGTGCCAGTAGGTTAACGGGAGGATCATCCTACAATGAGCAGTTCTTC.

The chain employs TRBV6-5 and TRBJ2-3; D is unclear. V was cut by 6 bases and J by 8 bases, with 18 bases left in between. Germline CDR1 and CDR2: MNHEY and SVGAGI. The CDR3 loop spans 14 amino acids. DNA of the CDR3: TGTGCCAGCAGCCCACCCGGACCACACCCTACGCAGTATTTT. Its protein product is CASSPPGPHPTQYF.

This clone was seen only once. The J gene is TRBJ2-2, the V gene TRBV11-2; 11 positions agree with TRBD2. The V segment lost 5 bases and the J segment 6 bases; nucleotides outside the gene matches: 5. CDR1 and CDR2 (germline): SGHAT, FQNNGV. The CDR3 has 15 amino acids. In DNA form, the CDR3 reads TGTGCCAGCAGCGTAATAGCGGGAGGGCCCGGGGAGCTGTTTTTT. As protein: CASSVIAGGPGELFF.

The chain has TRBV6-5 and TRBJ1-1; the D is unclear. V lost 6 bases and J lost 3, with 17 bases in between. The CDR3 contains 15 residues. Germline CDR1 is MNHEY and CDR2 is SVGAGI. This CDR3 is CASSPATWQDTEAFF. DNA of the CDR3: TGTGCCAGCAGCCCCGCGACTTGGCAGGACACTGAAGCTTTCTTT.

V gene TRBV5-1 combines with J gene TRBJ2-5; D uncertain. The CDR3 runs to 15 residues. In germline, CDR1 is SGHRS, CDR2 YFSETQ. The V gene lost 0 bases and the J gene lost 2 bases, with 11 bases spanning the gap. CDR3 loop: CASSLAGVHQETQYF. The CDR3, as DNA: TGCGCCAGCAGCTTGGCAGGAGTTCATCAAGAGACCCAGTACTTC. Full variable domain (outside the CDR3, taken from reference TRBV5-1 and TRBJ2-5): KAGVTQTPRYLIKTRGQQVTLSCSPISGHRSVSWYQQTPGQGLQFLFEYFSETQRNKGNFPGRFSGRQFSNSRSEMNVSTLELGDSALYLCASSLAGVHQETQYFGPGTRLLVL.

The rearrangement links TRBV2 to TRBJ2-1; TRBD2 matches at 12 bases. The CDR3 is 16 residues long. With 6 bases clipped from V and 8 bases from J, the junction kept 11 bases outside the gene matches. CDR1 and CDR2 (germline): SNHLY, FYNNEI. The chain's CDR3 is CASRPRLAGAVHEQFF. The DNA for the CDR3 is TGTGCCAGCAGGCCCCGACTAGCGGGGGCGGTGCATGAGCAGTTCTTC.

This clone was counted only a few times. V is TRBV6-1 and J is TRBJ2-7; TRBD1 might be the D (7 bases). V gave up 2 bases and J gave up 3 bases, with 20 bases separating them. The CDR3 contains 17 residues. Germline CDR1 is MNHNS and CDR2 is SASEGT. The CDR3 here is CASSELGGGPGGYEQYF. DNA of the CDR3: TGTGCCAGCAGTGAACTGGGGGGAGGCCCAGGGGGCTACGAGCAGTACTTC.